Shown below are 22 T cell receptor beta chains from a single sample sequenced in a study of blood T cell repertoires in COVID-19. Sequencing used immunoSEQ multiplex PCR; TCRdb keeps in-frame clones, though not all of them. In the table there are 92,000 or so clones, approximately 89% of which are singletons. Material: peripheral blood. These receptors originate from a man between 60 and 75 years old with acute or convalescent COVID-19.

The chain has TRBV30 and TRBJ1-2; 12 positions agree with TRBD1. V lost 0 bases to trimming and J lost 2 bases; unmatched junction nucleotides: 4. The length of the CDR3 is 16 residues. Germline V CDR1 and CDR2: GTSNPN, SVGIG (reference sequence). CDR3 loop: CAWSVGTGGFNYGYTF. Written as DNA, the CDR3 is TGTGCCTGGAGTGTAGGGACAGGGGGCTTCAACTATGGCTACACCTTC.

The chain is built from TRBV11-2 and TRBJ2-5, with D possibly TRBD2 on 6 matching bases. V was shortened by 4 bases and J by 1 base, with 16 bases between the two germline ends. CDR1 is SGHAT and CDR2 is FQNNGV in the germline V gene. The CDR3 is 16 residues long. CDR3 bases: TGTGCCAGCAGCTCGACCGGTGGAGGGATCCAAGAGACCCAGTACTTC. It translates to CASSSTGGGIQETQYF.

The chain combines TRBV18 with TRBJ2-1; unclear D gene. Germline-derived CDR1 and CDR2 are KGHSH and LQKENI. Trimming cost V 5 bases and J 3 bases, with 8 bases left between them. This CDR3 comprises 13 residues. Here the CDR3 reads CASSSAVYNEQFF. The CDR3 DNA reads TGTGCCAGCTCATCCGCAGTCTACAATGAGCAGTTCTTC.

This chain links TRBV20-1 with TRBJ1-2, with D hard to call. V shed 3 bases and J shed 0 bases, with 8 bases lying between them. CDR1 is DFQATT, CDR2 SNEGSKA, per germline (reference sequence). The CDR3 spans 13 residues. CDR3: CSASKFSNYGYTF. The DNA of the CDR3 is TGCAGTGCTAGTAAATTCTCTAACTATGGCTACACCTTC.

This clone came up once. The chain has TRBV5-1 and TRBJ2-3, with a weak D call TRBD1 (5 bases). From germline, CDR1 is SGHRS and CDR2 YFSETQ. The CDR3 loop spans 15 amino acids. V was pared by 0 bases and J by 3 bases, with 11 bases between. The CDR3 nucleotides are TGCGCCAGCAGCTTGGAAGGCAGGGTTACAGATACGCAGTATTTT. This codes for CASSLEGRVTDTQYF.

This chain connects TRBV19 to TRBJ2-1; a possible D gene is TRBD2 (6 bases). CDR3 length equals 16 residues. The germline V and J ends were trimmed by 7 bases and 5 bases, with 21 bases remaining between them. Germline-derived CDR1 and CDR2 are LNHDA and SQIVND (reference sequence). The CDR3, as DNA: TGTGCCAGTACGGACAATCGGGACTGGAGGGACAATGAGCAGTTCTTC. It is translated as CASTDNRDWRDNEQFF.

J is TRBJ1-5 and V is TRBV5-6; D gene uncertain. The CDR3 is made up of 15 amino acids. Germline V gives CDR1 SGHDT, CDR2 YYEEEE. V lost 1 base and J 4 bases, leaving 12 bases between the germline ends. Here the CDR3 reads CASSLWTGRNQPQHF. CDR3 DNA sequence: TGTGCCAGCAGCTTGTGGACGGGGAGGAATCAGCCCCAGCATTTT.

The sample holds a few counts of this clone. The chain carries TRBV19 and TRBJ2-7, with TRBD2 matching 7 bases. This CDR3 region has 15 residues. The V segment lost 2 bases and the J segment 3 bases; nucleotides outside the gene matches: 7. CDR1 and CDR2 from the germline V gene are LNHDA and SQIVND (reference sequence). In DNA form, the CDR3 reads TGTGCCAGTAGTATACCGGGGAGGGATTACTACGAGCAGTACTTC. This encodes CASSIPGRDYYEQYF.

The rearrangement uses TRBV11-3 and TRBJ2-7, with D possibly being TRBD1 (5 bases). Germline V lookup: CDR1 SGHNT, CDR2 YENEEA. CDR3 length: 14 amino acids. The V end lost 1 base, the J end lost 2 bases, and 9 bases lay between the germline ends. CDR3 loop: CASSLAGKTYEQYF. CDR3 nucleotides: TGTGCCAGCAGCTTAGCAGGGAAAACCTACGAGCAGTACTTC.

The chain couples TRBV5-1 to TRBJ1-1; TRBD1 might be the D (6 bases). Germline lookup yields CDR1 SGHRS and CDR2 YFSETQ. The length of the CDR3 is 14 residues. The germline V and J ends were trimmed by 5 bases and 2 bases, with 13 bases remaining between them. The CDR3 sequence: CASSLTGANTEAFF. CDR3 bases: TGCGCCAGCAGTTTGACAGGCGCTAACACTGAAGCTTTCTTT.

CDR3 nucleotides: TGTGCCAGCAGCCAAAAGGGGGTAGGGACTGAAGCTTTCTTT. Translation gives CASSQKGVGTEAFF. The V and J genes are TRBV7-8 and TRBJ1-1; D possibly corresponds to TRBD1 (6 bases). This CDR3 is built from 14 residues. CDR1 is SGHVS and CDR2 is FQNEAQ in the germline V gene. Trimming removed 5 bases at V and 5 bases at J, with 15 bases between.

The chain is built from TRBV29-1 and TRBJ2-2; a weak D match, TRBD2 (6 bases). This CDR3 comprises 14 residues. Trimming left V 4 bases short and J 6 bases short, with 15 bases between. The germline gives CDR1 SQVTM, CDR2 ANQGSEA. CDR3 loop: CSVGDGRGAGELFF. The CDR3 DNA follows: TGCAGCGTTGGGGACGGGAGAGGAGCCGGGGAGCTGTTTTTT.

CDR3 in amino acids: CASRTTGNEQYF. DNA of the CDR3: TGTGCCAGCAGAACCACAGGTAACGAGCAGTACTTC. This chain joins TRBV6-5 and TRBJ2-7; possible D gene TRBD1, 5 bases. The CDR3 length is 12 residues. Germline CDR1 MNHEY, CDR2 SVGAGI. V shed 6 bases and J shed 5 bases, with 11 bases lying between them.

The chain joins TRBV28 to TRBJ2-5, with a tentative D call TRBD1 (5 bases). Germline V gene lookup returns CDR1 MDHEN and CDR2 SYDVKM. The ends were cut back, 7 bases at V and 3 bases at J, with 9 bases in the middle. The CDR3 is 12 amino acids. The CDR3 region is CASKETEETQYF. In nucleotides, the CDR3 is TGTGCCAGCAAGGAGACAGAAGAGACCCAGTACTTC. The complete variable domain, with remaining parts taken from reference TRBV28 and TRBJ2-5, reads DVKVTQSSRYLVKRTGEKVFLECVQDMDHENMFWYRQDPGLGLRLIYFSYDVKMKEKGDIPEGYSVSREKKERFSLILESASTNQTSMYLCASKETEETQYFGPGTRLLVL.

V usage is TRBV2 and J usage is TRBJ1-5; a weak D match, TRBD1 (6 bases). The germline gives CDR1 SNHLY, CDR2 FYNNEI. V was clipped by 8 bases and J by 5 bases, with 13 bases between them. The CDR3 spans 13 residues. Written as DNA, the CDR3 is TGTGCCAGCTCCTCTGGACAGTATCAGCCCCAGCATTTT. This encodes CASSSGQYQPQHF. The full variable domain, in which reference TRBV2 and TRBJ1-5 provide the parts outside the CDR3, is EPEVTQTPSHQVTQMGQEVILRCVPISNHLYFYWYRQILGQKVEFLVSFYNNEISEKSEIFDDQFSVERPDGSNFTLKIRSTKLEDSAMYFCASSSGQYQPQHFGDGTRLSIL.

The rearrangement uses TRBV6-5 and TRBJ2-1, with 8 bases fitting TRBD2. CDR1 is MNHEY, CDR2 SVGAGI, per germline. The CDR3 is made up of 16 amino acids. V lost 0 bases, J lost 8 bases, and 9 bases stayed unmatched. The CDR3 spells CASSYSRGAGDDEQFF. The CDR3 DNA reads as TGTGCCAGCAGTTACTCGAGGGGAGCGGGAGACGATGAGCAGTTCTTC.

The V and J genes are TRBV5-1 and TRBJ1-1; D is unresolved. From germline, CDR1 is SGHRS and CDR2 YFSETQ. CDR3 length equals 13 residues. Trimming left V 6 bases short and J 0 bases short, with 9 bases between. This CDR3 reads CASKLKMNTEAFF. In DNA form, the CDR3 reads TGCGCCAGCAAACTGAAGATGAACACTGAAGCTTTCTTT.

V is TRBV29-1 and J is TRBJ2-2, with D possibly being TRBD2 (6 bases). Trimming took 0 bases from V and 5 from J, leaving 13 bases between them. Germline assignment: CDR1 SQVTM and CDR2 ANQGSEA. CDR3 length: 15 residues. The CDR3 DNA reads TGCAGCGTTGAAGAACCGAAGGGAGGAACCGGGGAGCTGTTTTTT. It specifies CSVEEPKGGTGELFF.

This chain's CDR3 is CAWKGDRANYGYTF. The CDR3 region has the DNA TGTGCCTGGAAAGGGGACAGGGCGAACTATGGCTACACCTTC. The chain uses TRBV30 and TRBJ1-2, with TRBD1 matching 9 bases. Germline CDR1 is GTSNPN and CDR2 is SVGIG (reference sequence). V dropped 4 bases and J dropped 2; count of bases not matched to a gene: 5. This CDR3 has 14 amino acids.

J is TRBJ1-1 and V is TRBV5-1; 7 nucleotides align to TRBD1. CDR3 length: 14 amino acids. Per germline, CDR1 SGHRS and CDR2 YFSETQ. V was clipped by 4 bases and J by 0 bases; unmatched bases: 3. CDR3 protein: CASSETGVNTEAFF. In nucleotides, the CDR3 is TGCGCCAGCAGCGAAACAGGGGTGAACACTGAAGCTTTCTTT.

The chain combines TRBV6-5 with TRBJ1-5; perhaps TRBD1 as D (5 bases). V dropped 8 bases and J dropped 6 bases, with 17 bases sitting between them. Germline CDR1 reads MNHEY; CDR2 reads SVGAGI. The CDR3 totals 14 residues. This chain's CDR3 is CASGGGYSFQPQHF. CDR3 nucleotides: TGTGCCAGCGGGGGAGGATACTCGTTTCAGCCCCAGCATTTT.

This clone was seen only once. This chain uses TRBV4-1 with TRBJ2-2, with TRBD2 matching over 9 bases. V shed 3 bases and J 1 base; nucleotides not matched to a gene: 6. Germline CDR1 MGHRA, CDR2 YSYEKL. The CDR3 runs to 17 residues. CDR3 amino acids: CASSQDTAGGNTGELFF. The DNA for the CDR3 is TGCGCCAGCAGCCAGGATACAGCGGGAGGGAACACCGGGGAGCTGTTTTTT.